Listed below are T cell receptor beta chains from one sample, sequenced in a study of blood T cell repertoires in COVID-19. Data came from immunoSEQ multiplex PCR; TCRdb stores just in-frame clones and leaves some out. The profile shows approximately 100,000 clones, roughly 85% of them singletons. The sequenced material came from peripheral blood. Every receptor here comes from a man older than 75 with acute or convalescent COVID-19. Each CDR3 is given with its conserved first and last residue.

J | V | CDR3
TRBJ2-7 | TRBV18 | CASSPVAGDYEQYF
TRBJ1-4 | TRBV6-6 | CASSPATGSEKLFF
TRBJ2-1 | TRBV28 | CASSLNGQGYNEQFF
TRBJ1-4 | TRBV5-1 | CASSGSGTGNEKLFF
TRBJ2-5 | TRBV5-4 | CASSPEGLRGETQYF
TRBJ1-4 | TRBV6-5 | CASRGGGATNEKLFF
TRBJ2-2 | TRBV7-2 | CASRSLASNTGELFF
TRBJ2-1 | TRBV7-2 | CASGGGSYNEQFF
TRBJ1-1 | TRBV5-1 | CASSLSTGTMNTEAFF
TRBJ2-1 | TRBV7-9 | CASSSTGLAGARYNEQFF
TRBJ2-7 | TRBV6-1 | CASSAGTSGDVYEQYF
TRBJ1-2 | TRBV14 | CASSQSDRYYGYTF
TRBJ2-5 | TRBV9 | CASSFAVQETQYF
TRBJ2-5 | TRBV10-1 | CASSNQDRAPETQYF
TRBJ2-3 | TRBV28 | CASSFRGTGTDTQYF
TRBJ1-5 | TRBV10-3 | CAISEERGNQPQHF
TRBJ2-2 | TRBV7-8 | CASSLGGDSNTGELFF
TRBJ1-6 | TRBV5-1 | CASSVGDRGNSPLHF
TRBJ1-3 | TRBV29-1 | CSVPNPYHIGNTIYF
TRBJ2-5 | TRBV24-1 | CATSDSGLSTYQETQYF
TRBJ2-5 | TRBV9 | CASSVALRGQTQYF
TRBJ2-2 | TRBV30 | CAWSGAGRGLAGAGELFF
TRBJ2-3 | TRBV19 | CASSMGLPDTQYF
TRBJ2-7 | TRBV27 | CASSLEARFGEQYF
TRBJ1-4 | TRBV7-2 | CASSSTGQVWEKLFF
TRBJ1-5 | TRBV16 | CASSQVNQGNQPQHF
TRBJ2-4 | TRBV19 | CASSRATPIAKNIQYF
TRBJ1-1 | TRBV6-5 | CASSYGAGLNTEAFF
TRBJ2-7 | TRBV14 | CASSHPAGVSYEQYF
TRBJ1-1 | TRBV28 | CASSYPSNTEAFF
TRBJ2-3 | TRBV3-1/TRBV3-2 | CASSQPGQGTDTQYF
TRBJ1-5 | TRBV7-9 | CASSLDHRGQPQHF
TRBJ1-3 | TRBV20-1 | CSASVGNTIYF
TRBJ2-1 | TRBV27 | CASSLHGDGINEQFF
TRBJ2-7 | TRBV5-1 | CASSVGLAYEQYF
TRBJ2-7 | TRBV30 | CAWSLRGGEQYF
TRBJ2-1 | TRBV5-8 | CASSLTRSSDQLGEQFF
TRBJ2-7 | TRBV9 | CASSVWAGGIYEQYF
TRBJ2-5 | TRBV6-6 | CASRTGGPETQYF
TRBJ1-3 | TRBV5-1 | CASSPIRGGIPSGNTIYF
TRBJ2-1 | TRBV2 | CASSEDSGLFNEQFF
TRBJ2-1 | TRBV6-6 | CASGQGGNEQFF
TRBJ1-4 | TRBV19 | CASSMGRLEKLFF
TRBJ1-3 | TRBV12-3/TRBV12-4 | CASKYGHGDTIYF
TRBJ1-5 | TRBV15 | CATSRNYNQPQHF
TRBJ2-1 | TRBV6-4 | CASSEREAGNEQFF
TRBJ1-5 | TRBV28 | CASMVQLNQPQHF
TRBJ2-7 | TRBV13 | CASSSSWSYEQYF